Included here is one T cell receptor beta chain sequence, with context. This clone was recorded once. The specificity of this receptor is unknown. Per-base quality was not reported, and no clone a single base away is much larger than it. V is trimmed back by 4 bases and J by 1 base, and the junction contains 7 bases that no gene match accounts for. CDR1 and CDR2 (SGHDN, FVKESK) derive from the germline V gene. The CDR3 contains 16 residues, cysteine and phenylalanine counted. Just the 48-base CDR3 DNA is kept, in frame starting at base 1. The method behind the library was the immunoSEQ multiplex PCR assay. A mixture of 60 forward primers for TCR Vbeta segments and 13 reverse primers for TCR Jbeta segments was used in the multiplex PCR. The CDR3 region of rearranged TCR beta genes was amplified from genomic DNA by a multiplex PCR assay. On the Illumina HiSeq System, the amplified TCR beta libraries were sequenced as 87-base-pair reads. In the source study's methods: In a later analysis, some 80 million unique TCR beta chains were counted across the approximately 640 repertoires, and about 9.9 million of these chains were shared by at least two donors. To remove PCR and sequencing errors, raw reads were error-corrected and collapsed into unique sequences using a nearest-neighbor algorithm that merged closely related sequences. CDR3 sequences were aligned to IMGT reference sequences to assign V, D and J gene segments. For a sequence to be retained, a match of at least six nucleotides was required to both a V gene segment and a J gene segment. A rearrangement was called productive if the CDR3 had no stop codons and remained in frame with V and J, and every other rearrangement was called non-productive. CDR3 was defined by IMGT convention, running from the second conserved V-encoded cysteine to the conserved J-encoded phenylalanine. The earlier analysis of about 590 of the donors excluded sequences that lacked an unambiguous match to a single V gene segment. An earlier analysis of 587 of the donors classified V segments as functional when productive rearrangements were above 56.7% and as segregating when the standard deviation between donors was above 5%. A statistical classification framework was built for diagnosing cytomegalovirus status from the catalog of TCR beta chain sequences. A later analysis assigned V and J genes by comparing TCR nucleotide sequences with IMGT/GENE-DB human TR gene sequences. In a later analysis, CDR3 sequences and most-parsimonious VDJ recombination scenarios were assigned using the TCRdist pipeline. A later analysis defined each TCR beta chain by its CDR3 amino acid sequence plus V-gene family, and excluded reads lacking a unique V-gene family. As a way to deal with suspected cross-contamination and a sequencing artifact, a later analysis dropped 450 to 600 nucleotide sequences that were highly shared and had low generation probability. A later analysis calculated a clonal expansion index for each public chain from normalized within-repertoire ranks of inferred template counts. Generation probabilities in a later analysis came from a VDJ recombination model fitted to out-of-frame rearrangements, and those results were checked against IGoR. Hypergeometric tests were used in a later analysis to score TCR-TCR, TCR-HLA and TCR-CMV co-occurrence, with a repertoire-size bias correction applied to the TCR pairs. In a later analysis, false discovery rates were estimated by permuting HLA or CMV assignments 20 times. In a later analysis, co-occurring TCRs were grouped using DBSCAN, and TCRdist sequence similarity was added for clustering within HLA-allele-positive subsets. For co-occurrence clustering, repertoires with fewer than 30,000 or more than 120,000 public chains were excluded, along with about five repertoires with anomalous nucleotide sharing. Entries here come from immuneACCESS through TCRdb and include only in-frame sequences with V and J called. Some clones fail to appear in such tables; in the studies checked, an unresolved V gene covers under half of the shortfall, and the cause of the remainder is unknown. V and J calls and clone size follow that table, whereas D and trimming were derived from the DNA. For this sample there are 95,000 to 150,000 clones; around three fifths appear just once. The ten largest make up about 8.3% of the sample.

This sample is part of a study of cytomegalovirus exposure and HLA in healthy donors (dated by TCRdb to between 2016 and 2019). Some background on the complete study: In an earlier analysis of fewer than 750 of the donors, less than 350 Gb of sequence data and 100 million or so unique TCR beta sequences from 150 million to 200 million T cells were reported. An early release covering approximately 600 HLA-typed donors comprised roughly 300 gigabases of sequencing data and 85 million or so unique TCR sequences. Of the roughly 400 genotyped donors, 81% fell in the genetic ancestry cluster associated with self-reported Caucasian donors. The study aimed to test whether cataloging public T cell receptors could reveal signatures of past pathogen exposure. The study profiled the T cell repertoires of hundreds of subjects by immunosequencing and related them to cytomegalovirus serostatus. Besides the first cohort of roughly 660 subjects, a separate validation cohort made up of 120 different subjects was used. High-throughput TCR immunosequencing, statistical association of individual TCRs with disease status, and machine learning were combined to predict cytomegalovirus infection status. To study patterns of TCR occurrence, a later analysis re-analyzed previously published TCR beta repertoires from hundreds of donors and added high-resolution HLA genotyping. In the later analysis, no new phenotypic data were used to find candidate immune exposures; instead, reliance was placed on TCR beta sequences and their occurrence across donors. An earlier analysis of about 620 of the donors applied high-throughput TCR beta sequencing to assess whether each TCR beta V gene segment acted as functional or pseudogenic. Alongside the repertoire data, information on donor age, sex, ethnicity and CMV serostatus was compiled. A later genetic analysis took genome-wide SNP genotypes for about three fifths of the 666 donors and used that subset as a discovery cohort. All discovery cohort repertoires had been generated using a single sequencing platform. Both class I and class II loci were covered by HLA typing, at four-digit resolution. The number of donors typed differed by locus, with about 620-630 for A, B, C, DRB1 and DQB1, roughly 520 for DQA1, some 570 for DPA1, and some 470 for DPB1. Four to six DR-DQ haplotypes were handled as single units for association and clustering because linkage in the cohort was strong. On average, around 240,000 unique TCR beta nucleotide sequences were sequenced per donor among about 400 genotyped donors of the cohort, with roughly 18% of those sequences being non-productive. General conclusions and limits of the study: An earlier analysis of approximately 600 of the donors showed that most TCR beta V segments appeared in productive rearrangements either about 90% or about 30% of the time, which broadly matched IMGT annotations. The study gave a list of 150 to 200 TCR beta chains associated with cytomegalovirus. It was suggested by the authors that the approach could potentially be generalized to other disease states and immunological phenotypes. In a later analysis, the rate of TCR association differed among HLA loci, with DRB1 alleles having the most associated TCRs and HLA-C alleles having the fewest. Because the 87-base-pair reads could not distinguish some IMGT-functional V segments, including TRBV6-2 and TRBV6-3, those segments were excluded. At a false discovery rate of 0.05, a later analysis linked some 17,000 TCR beta sequences to specific HLA alleles. The classifier was reported to diagnose cytomegalovirus status with high specificity and sensitivity in both the original and validation cohorts. Strong co-occurrence of HLA alleles, especially DR and DQ, made assigning TCR associations to individual alleles difficult. The sequencing pipeline was judged likely to have produced a cluster of highly shared sequence variants as a technical artifact. In a later analysis, HLA-associated TCR beta chains were found to be more clonally expanded and to have lower generation probabilities than equally common non-associated chains. The earlier analysis of around 600 of the donors excluded fewer than 20 rarely observed V segments, including chromosome 9 orphons, because counts were too low. Most TCR sequences were seen in very few donors, while some public TCRs were found in many individuals. CMV serostatus was the only immune exposure information available for the cohort. Correlated functional status among segregating V segments might reflect linkage disequilibrium, but an unknown experimental factor could not be ruled out. HLA typing was unavailable for some donors at each locus, so association tests used only the typed subset. Roughly uniform sequencing depth across donors was assumed in presence/absence analyses, although this assumption may not hold. A few of the identified cytomegalovirus-associated TCR beta chains were confirmed in vitro to be specific for cytomegalovirus antigens. A further reported finding was that TCR beta sequences accurately predicted the HLA-A and HLA-B alleles for most subjects in the first cohort. Most CMV-associated TCR beta chains appeared to be HLA-restricted in a later analysis, and the HLA associations seemed to be driven largely by CMV exposure. V-gene and J-gene trimming of TCR beta chains was associated with a missense DCLRE1C variant in a later genetic analysis, and the association was replicated in an independent cohort. In this cohort, only TCR beta chains were sequenced, and detectable features were limited by the absence of alpha or paired-chain data. Compared with the 666-donor mean, donors in an Asian-associated ancestry cluster had fewer N-insertions in productive TCRs, according to a later genetic analysis. Several of the top co-occurrence clusters appeared to be linked to parvovirus B19, influenza, CMV and Epstein-Barr virus, according to a later analysis.

The cohort comprised some 680 healthy bone marrow donors. At the time of sampling, all cohort members were nominally healthy, though unrecorded immune exposures were likely present. The donor tested CMV seropositive and was one of the 289 seropositive cohort members. A peripheral blood sample was provided by each donor, and peripheral blood mononuclear cells were used for TCR beta sequencing. The Qiagen DNeasy Blood Extraction Kit was used to extract genomic DNA from the blood cell samples. This clonotype was sampled from a woman in her thirties or forties in good health and CMV-seropositive. The rearranged chain carries TRBV14 and TRBJ2-5, and TRBD2 aligns with 9 junction nucleotides. Source material: PBMCs. The DNA sequence is given as TGTGCCAGCAGCCTTCCTCAGACTAGCGGCCAAGAGACCCAGTACTTC. Translated, it gives CASSLPQTSGQETQYF.